Presented here are 6 T cell receptor beta chains from one specimen sequenced in a study of shared clonotypes between healthy human individuals. Data came from immunoSEQ multiplex PCR; TCRdb stores just in-frame clones and leaves some out. The table lists over 850,000 clones, 75% to 80% of them singletons. Sequencing was done on a sample of memory CD4+ T cells from PBMCs. Sample subset: CD45RA-negative fraction. These receptor sequences come from a man between 18 and 29 years old in good health. Some clones in this sample may be carry-over from other donors' samples.

Remarks on this clone: Other nucleotide sequences in the sample specify the same CDR3. The chain links TRBV27 to TRBJ2-1, with 12 bases fitting TRBD2. Germline assignment: CDR1 MNHEY and CDR2 SMNVEV (reference sequence). The CDR3 spans 15 residues. V lost 6 bases and J lost 4; bases outside the gene matches: 4. CDR3 sequence (DNA): TGTGCCAGCAGCCTTGGACTAGCGGGATACAATGAGCAGTTCTTC. Its protein is CASSLGLAGYNEQFF.

J is TRBJ2-3 and V is TRBV7-8; D not certain. Germline CDR1 is SGHVS and CDR2 is FQNEAQ. This CDR3 is built from 15 residues. Trimming removed 1 base at V and 8 bases at J, with 16 bases between. CDR3 nucleotides: TGTGCCAGCAGCTTAGGGGTGCCGTCCAAGGCTACGCAGTATTTT. This gives the protein CASSLGVPSKATQYF.

A few counts support this clone. This chain links TRBV7-3 with TRBJ1-5; possible D gene TRBD1, 5 bases. CDR3 size: 13 residues. Between the trimmed V and J ends, which lost 5 bases and 4 bases, there was a span of 9 bases. Germline V gene data show CDR1 as SGHTA and CDR2 as FQGTGA. The CDR3 is CASSEGANQPQHF. CDR3 nucleotides: TGTGCCAGCAGCGAAGGGGCAAATCAGCCCCAGCATTTT.

This clone was observed a few times. The chain uses TRBV28 and TRBJ2-1; TRBD1 matches 7 bases. From germline, CDR1 is MDHEN and CDR2 SYDVKM. CDR3 size: 15 residues. J was trimmed by 1 base and V by 4 bases; bases with no gene match: 4. Here the CDR3 DNA reads TGTGCCAGCAGTTCCCCGGGACAGTCCTACAATGAGCAGTTCTTC. Translation gives CASSSPGQSYNEQFF.

The rearrangement links TRBV6-1 to TRBJ2-5; TRBD2 agrees at 10 bases. This CDR3 spans 15 amino acids. Germline V gene lookup returns CDR1 MNHNS and CDR2 SASEGT. The V segment lost 6 bases and the J segment 4 bases; nucleotides outside the gene matches: 8. CDR3 amino acids: CASSHGLAAIETQYF. The CDR3, as DNA: TGTGCCAGCAGCCATGGACTAGCGGCCATAGAGACCCAGTACTTC.

The chain links TRBV11-2 to TRBJ1-5, with D possibly TRBD1 on 6 matching bases. The length of the CDR3 is 19 residues. CDR1 SGHAT and CDR2 FQNNGV come from the germline V gene. V lost 1 base, J lost 0 bases, and 19 bases lay in between. CDR3 region: CASSLGVWTEPYSNQPQHF. In DNA form, the CDR3 reads TGTGCCAGCAGCTTAGGGGTTTGGACAGAGCCTTATAGCAATCAGCCCCAGCATTTT.